This T cell receptor (beta chain) stems from a study of control samples from healthy donors and cancer patients. The CDR3 consists of 14 residues. Assay used: immunoSEQ multiplex PCR; TCRdb lists only in-frame clones, some missing. The sample holds some 120,000 clones, about 89% seen once. Sequenced: blood. The TCR comes from a woman aged 18-29 years in good health. The V gene is TRBV21-1, the J gene TRBJ1-5; whether TRBD1, the table's D call, matches the DNA was not checked. TRBV21-1 is a documented pseudogene. The CDR3 protein is CASSRDRLNQPQHF. The CDR3 DNA reads as TGTGCCAGCAGCCGGGACAGGCTGAATCAGCCCCAGCATTTT.